These T cell receptor beta chains were read from a single sample in a study of CD8 T cells in Susac syndrome. TCRdb reprocessed the immunoSEQ multiplex PCR reads via MiXCR and lists one record per CDR3 protein. The sample contains some 180,000 distinct CDR3 sequences, roughly 94% of which appear only once. Sequences were obtained from CD4+ T cells from PBMCs. The receptors were sampled from a human donor with Susac syndrome. Both conserved end residues are part of each CDR3. D genes are given only for firm matches. The size of a clone is reported for some rows only, either as once, few or many, or as a class for expanded clones.

TRBD2	TRBV20-1	-	TRBJ2-1	CSARDPLAGGPNEQFF	TGCAGTGCTAGAGACCCACTAGCGGGAGGGCCCAATGAGCAGTTCTTC
TRBD1	TRBV11-3	-	TRBJ2-7	CASSFSGQAAYEQYF	TGTGCCAGCAGCTTTTCGGGACAGGCTGCCTACGAGCAGTACTTC
TRBD2	TRBV20-1	-	TRBJ2-1	CSARGGGLAEDEQFF	TGCAGTGCTAGAGGTGGGGGACTAGCTGAGGATGAGCAGTTCTTC
-	TRBV5-1	-	TRBJ2-6	CASSSRPGANVLTF	TGCGCCAGCAGCTCCCGGCCTGGGGCCAACGTCCTGACTTTC
TRBD1	TRBV20-1	-	TRBJ2-1	CSARGRTRGTGRDNEQFF	TGCAGTGCTAGAGGGAGGACGAGAGGGACAGGGAGAGACAATGAGCAGTTCTTC
-	TRBV18	-	TRBJ2-5	CASSPPLQTQYF	TGTGCCAGCTCACCACCCTTACAGACCCAGTACTTC
-	TRBV20-1	-	TRBJ2-1	CSARDRTASYNEQFF	TGCAGTGCTAGAGACAGGACGGCTTCCTACAATGAGCAGTTCTTC
TRBD1	TRBV6-4	-	TRBJ1-1	CASSDFGSDREGCTEAFF	TGTGCCAGCAGTGACTTCGGGTCGGACAGGGAAGGATGCACTGAAGCTTTCTTT
TRBD2	TRBV7-9	-	TRBJ2-5	CASSRLAGESETQYF	TGTGCCAGCAGCCGACTAGCGGGAGAATCGGAGACCCAGTACTTC
-	TRBV6-5	-	TRBJ1-6	CASSYGTENSPLHF	TGTGCCAGCAGTTACGGGACGGAAAATTCACCCCTCCACTTT
TRBD1	TRBV4-2	-	TRBJ2-3	CASSQGRGDREADTQYF	TGTGCCAGCAGCCAAGGACGCGGGGACAGGGAGGCGGATACGCAGTATTTT
-	TRBV6-1	few	TRBJ1-2	CASSRNRGNGYTF	TGTGCCAGCAGTCGTAACAGAGGGAATGGCTACACCTTC
-	TRBV2	-	TRBJ1-4	CASSALGSANEKLFF	TGTGCCAGCAGCGCCCTCGGGTCTGCTAATGAAAAACTGTTTTTT
-	TRBV2	-	TRBJ1-6	CARAQGRAPLHF	TGTGCCAGGGCACAGGGTAGAGCACCCCTCCACTTT
TRBD2	TRBV20-1	once	TRBJ2-7	CSASFVAGGPPYEQYF	TGCAGTGCTAGTTTTGTCGCGGGAGGGCCTCCCTACGAGCAGTACTTC
-	TRBV2	once	TRBJ2-3	CASNQGGTYTDTQYF	TGTGCCAGCAATCAAGGTGGGACGTACACAGATACGCAGTATTTT
-	TRBV9	-	TRBJ1-2	CASSTSLRLGYTF	TGTGCCAGCAGCACCTCGTTAAGGCTTGGCTACACCTTC
-	TRBV3-1	-	TRBJ1-5	CASSQGDTSVQPQHF	TGTGCCAGCAGCCAAGGGGACACGTCCGTTCAGCCCCAGCATTTT
TRBD1	TRBV4-2	-	TRBJ1-4	CASSLPGTGANEKLFF	TGTGCCAGCAGCCTACCCGGGACAGGGGCTAATGAAAAACTGTTTTTT
-	TRBV5-6	-	TRBJ1-2	CASSRVNYGYTF	TGTGCCAGCAGCAGGGTTAACTATGGCTACACCTTC
TRBD1	TRBV12-3/TRBV12-4	-	TRBJ2-4	CASTRQGVGKNIQYF	TGTGCCAGCACCCGACAGGGGGTCGGCAAAAACATTCAGTACTTC
TRBD1	TRBV30	-	TRBJ2-6	CASRDRVTGANVLTF	TGTGCCTCCAGGGACAGGGTGACTGGGGCCAACGTCCTGACTTTC
TRBD2	TRBV20-1	-	TRBJ2-5	CSPKASGRQETQYF	TGCAGTCCCAAGGCTAGCGGTAGACAAGAGACCCAGTACTTC
-	TRBV30	-	TRBJ2-5	CAWSEGYQETQYF	TGTGCCTGGAGTGAAGGGTACCAAGAGACCCAGTACTTC
-	TRBV10-3	-	TRBJ2-5	CAISDGEETQYF	TGTGCCATCAGTGATGGGGAAGAGACCCAGTACTTC
TRBD1	TRBV4-2	-	TRBJ2-5	CASGQQSRGSVETQYF	TGTGCCAGCGGCCAACAATCCAGGGGGTCGGTGGAGACCCAGTACTTC
TRBD2	TRBV28	-	TRBJ2-3	CASSRSGRGTDTQYF	TGTGCCAGCAGCCGAAGCGGGAGGGGCACAGATACGCAGTATTTT
-	TRBV30	once	TRBJ1-1	CAWSYGGNTEAFF	TGTGCCTGGAGTTACGGTGGGAACACTGAAGCTTTCTTT
TRBD2	TRBV20-1	-	TRBJ2-7	CSARTSGGIYEQYF	TGCAGTGCTAGAACTAGCGGGGGAATCTACGAGCAGTACTTC
TRBD2	TRBV7-2	-	TRBJ2-3	CASSLAMSGGSDTQYF	TGTGCCAGCAGCTTAGCGATGAGCGGGGGTTCAGATACGCAGTATTTT
TRBD1	TRBV29-1	-	TRBJ2-7	CSATGTDPYEQYF	TGCAGCGCGACCGGGACAGACCCCTACGAGCAGTACTTC
-	TRBV29-1	few	TRBJ2-3	CSGSRGDTQYF	TGCAGCGGGTCAAGGGGAGATACGCAGTATTTT
-	TRBV28	-	TRBJ1-4	CASSTGAANEKLFF	TGTGCCAGCAGCACAGGCGCGGCTAATGAAAAACTGTTTTTT
-	TRBV21-1	-	TRBJ2-1	CASSKRQAGRYNEQFF	TGTGCCAGCAGCAAAAGGCAGGCAGGAAGGTACAATGAGCAGTTCTTC
-	TRBV6-6	once	TRBJ1-2	CASSYAGREGYGYTF	TGTGCCAGCAGTTACGCGGGAAGGGAGGGGTATGGCTACACCTTC
-	TRBV10-3	-	TRBJ2-2	CAIKSYPGQGGELFF	TGTGCCATCAAATCGTATCCAGGGCAAGGCGGGGAGCTGTTTTTT
-	TRBV7-6	-	TRBJ2-3	CASSLKGRPSFVSTDTQYF	TGTGCCAGCAGCCTTAAAGGAAGGCCCTCATTCGTTAGCACAGATACGCAGTATTTT
-	TRBV12-3/TRBV12-4	-	TRBJ2-3	CASRQQDTQYF	TGTGCCAGCAGGCAGCAAGATACGCAGTATTTT
-	TRBV19	-	TRBJ1-1	CASSILENTEAFF	TGTGCCAGTAGTATCCTAGAGAACACTGAAGCTTTCTTT
TRBD2	TRBV28	-	TRBJ2-4	CASSSGGLGKNIQYF	TGTGCCAGCAGTTCGGGAGGGCTGGGCAAAAACATTCAGTACTTC
TRBD2	TRBV7-9	-	TRBJ2-1	CASLTGEGSRAQFF	TGTGCCAGTTTGACGGGGGAGGGCTCCCGTGCGCAGTTCTTC
-	TRBV10-3	-	TRBJ2-7	CAIRPGPGNEQYF	TGTGCCATCAGACCGGGACCGGGGAACGAGCAGTACTTC
-	TRBV29-1	once	TRBJ1-2	CSVFQGSANYGYTF	TGCAGCGTCTTTCAGGGGTCTGCTAACTATGGCTACACCTTC
-	TRBV12-5	-	TRBJ1-1	CASASRTGSSAEAFF	TGTGCTAGTGCCTCGAGGACCGGTAGTTCCGCTGAAGCTTTCTTT
TRBD1	TRBV6-5	once	TRBJ2-5	CASSYSKQQGAGTQYF	TGTGCCAGCAGTTACTCGAAGCAACAGGGGGCTGGGACCCAGTACTTC
TRBD1	TRBV4-1	-	TRBJ1-2	CASSTGQSNYGYTF	TGCGCCAGCAGCACGGGACAGAGTAACTATGGCTACACCTTC